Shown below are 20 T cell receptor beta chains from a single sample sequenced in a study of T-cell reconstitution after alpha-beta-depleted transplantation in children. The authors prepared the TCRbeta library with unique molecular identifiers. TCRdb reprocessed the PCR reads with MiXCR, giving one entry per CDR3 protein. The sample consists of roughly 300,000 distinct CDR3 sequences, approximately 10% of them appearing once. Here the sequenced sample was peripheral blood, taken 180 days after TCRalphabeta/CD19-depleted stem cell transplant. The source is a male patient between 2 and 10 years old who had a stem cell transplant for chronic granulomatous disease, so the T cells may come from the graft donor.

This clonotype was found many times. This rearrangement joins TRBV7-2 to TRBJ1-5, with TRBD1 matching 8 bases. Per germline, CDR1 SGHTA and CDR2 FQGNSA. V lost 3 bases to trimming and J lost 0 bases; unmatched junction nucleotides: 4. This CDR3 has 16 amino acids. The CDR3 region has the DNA TGTGCCAGCAGCTTCCTGGACAGGGATAGCAATCAGCCCCAGCATTTT. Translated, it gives CASSFLDRDSNQPQHF. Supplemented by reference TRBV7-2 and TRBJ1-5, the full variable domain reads GAGVSQSPSNKVTEKGKDVELRCDPISGHTALYWYRQSLGQGLEFLIYFQGNSAPDKSGLPSDRFSAERTGGSVSTLTIQRTQQEDSAVYLCASSFLDRDSNQPQHFGDGTRLSIL.

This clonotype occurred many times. In DNA, the CDR3 is TGCGCCAGCAGCTCAGGAGTTCGGAGCTCCTACGAGCAGTACTTC. It codes for CASSSGVRSSYEQYF. This chain joins TRBV5-1 and TRBJ2-7; D gene uncertain. The CDR3 covers 15 residues. The germline gives CDR1 SGHRS, CDR2 YFSETQ. V shed 3 bases and J shed 0 bases, with 13 bases lying between them.

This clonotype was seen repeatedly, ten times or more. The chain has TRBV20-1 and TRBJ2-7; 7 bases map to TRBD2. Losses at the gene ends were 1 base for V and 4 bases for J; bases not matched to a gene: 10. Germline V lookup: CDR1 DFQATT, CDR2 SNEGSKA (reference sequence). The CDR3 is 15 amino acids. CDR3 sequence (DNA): TGCAGTGCTAGAGGGAGGGCGGGAGTCGGGTACGAGCAGTACTTC. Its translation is CSARGRAGVGYEQYF.

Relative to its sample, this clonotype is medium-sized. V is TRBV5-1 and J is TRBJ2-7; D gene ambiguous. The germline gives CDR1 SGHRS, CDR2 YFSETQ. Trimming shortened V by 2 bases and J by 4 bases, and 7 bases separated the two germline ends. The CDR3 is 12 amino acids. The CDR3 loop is CASSFKGYEQYF. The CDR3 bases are TGCGCCAGCAGCTTTAAGGGTTACGAGCAGTACTTC.

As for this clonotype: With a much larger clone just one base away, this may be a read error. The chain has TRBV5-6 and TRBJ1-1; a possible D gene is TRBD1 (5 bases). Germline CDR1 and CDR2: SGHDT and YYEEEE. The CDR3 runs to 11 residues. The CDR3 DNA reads TGTTCCAGCAGCTGGGGGAGAGAGGCTTTCTTT. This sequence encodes CSSSWGREAFF.

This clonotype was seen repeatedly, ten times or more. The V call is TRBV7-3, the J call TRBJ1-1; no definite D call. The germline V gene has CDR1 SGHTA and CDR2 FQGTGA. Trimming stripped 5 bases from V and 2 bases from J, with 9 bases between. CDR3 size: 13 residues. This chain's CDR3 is CASSTQQNTEAFF. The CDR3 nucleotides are TGTGCCAGCAGCACCCAACAAAACACTGAAGCTTTCTTT.

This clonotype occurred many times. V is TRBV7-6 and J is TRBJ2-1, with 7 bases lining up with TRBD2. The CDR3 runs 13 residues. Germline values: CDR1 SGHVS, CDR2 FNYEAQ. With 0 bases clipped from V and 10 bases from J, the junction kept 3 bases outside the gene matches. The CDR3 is CASSLAGGVEQFF. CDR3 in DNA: TGTGCCAGCAGCTTAGCGGGAGGGGTAGAGCAGTTCTTC.

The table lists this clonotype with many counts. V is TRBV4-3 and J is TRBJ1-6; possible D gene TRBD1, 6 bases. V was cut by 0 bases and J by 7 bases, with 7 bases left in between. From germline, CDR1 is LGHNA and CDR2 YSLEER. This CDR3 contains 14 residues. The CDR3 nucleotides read TGCGCCAGCAGCCAAGAAGGGGGGAATTCACCCCTCCACTTT. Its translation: CASSQEGGNSPLHF.

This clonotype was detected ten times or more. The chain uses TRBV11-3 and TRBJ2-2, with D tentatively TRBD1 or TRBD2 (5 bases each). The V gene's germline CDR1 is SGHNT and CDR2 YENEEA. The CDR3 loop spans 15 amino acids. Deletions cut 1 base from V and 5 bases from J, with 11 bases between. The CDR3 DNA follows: TGTGCCAGCAGCTTAGGACAGCGAGGGACCGGGGAGCTGTTTTTT. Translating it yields CASSLGQRGTGELFF.

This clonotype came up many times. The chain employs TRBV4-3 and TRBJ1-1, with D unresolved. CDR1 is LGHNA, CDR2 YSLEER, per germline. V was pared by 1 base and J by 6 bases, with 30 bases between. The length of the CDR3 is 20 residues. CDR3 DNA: TGCGCCAGCAGCCAAGTGGGGATGGGTCGGGGAGTTTTCGCGGGCCCTGAAGCTTTCTTT. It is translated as CASSQVGMGRGVFAGPEAFF.

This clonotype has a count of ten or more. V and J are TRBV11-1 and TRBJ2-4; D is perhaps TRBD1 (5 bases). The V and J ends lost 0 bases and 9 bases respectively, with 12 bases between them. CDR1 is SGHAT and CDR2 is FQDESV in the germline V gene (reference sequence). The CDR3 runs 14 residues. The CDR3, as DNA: TGTGCCAGCAGCTTAGCTATGGAAAGGGGCATTCAGTACTTC. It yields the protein CASSLAMERGIQYF.

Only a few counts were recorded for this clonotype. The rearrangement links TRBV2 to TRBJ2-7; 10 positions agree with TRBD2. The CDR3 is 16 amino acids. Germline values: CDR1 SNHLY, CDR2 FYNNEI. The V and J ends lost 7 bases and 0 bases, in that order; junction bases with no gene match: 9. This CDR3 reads CASTVAGGQPSYEQYF. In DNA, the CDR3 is TGTGCCAGCACGGTAGCGGGGGGCCAACCCTCCTACGAGCAGTACTTC.

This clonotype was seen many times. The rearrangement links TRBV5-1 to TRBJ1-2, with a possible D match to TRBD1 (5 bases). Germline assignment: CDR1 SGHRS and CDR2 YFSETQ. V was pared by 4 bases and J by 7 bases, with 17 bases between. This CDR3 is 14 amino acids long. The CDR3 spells CASSIRDSSSGYTF. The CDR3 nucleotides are TGCGCCAGCAGCATCCGGGACTCCAGCTCTGGCTACACCTTC.

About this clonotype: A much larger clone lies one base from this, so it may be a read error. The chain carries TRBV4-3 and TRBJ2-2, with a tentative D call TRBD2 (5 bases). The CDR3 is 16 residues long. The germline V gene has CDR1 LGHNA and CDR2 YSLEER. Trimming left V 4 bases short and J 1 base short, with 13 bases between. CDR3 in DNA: TGCGCCAGCAGCCTCCGGATAGGAGGGAACACCGGGGAGCTGTTTTTT. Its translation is CASSLRIGGNTGELFF.

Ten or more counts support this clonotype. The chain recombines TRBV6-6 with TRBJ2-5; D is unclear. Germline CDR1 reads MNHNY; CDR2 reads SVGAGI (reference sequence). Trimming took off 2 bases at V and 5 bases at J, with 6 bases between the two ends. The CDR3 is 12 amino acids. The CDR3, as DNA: TGTGCCAGCAGTTACGCGGCTGAGACCCAGTACTTC. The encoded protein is CASSYAAETQYF.

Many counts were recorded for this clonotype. This chain's CDR3 is CSARRTGMNTGELFF. CDR3 coding DNA: TGCAGTGCTCGTAGGACAGGGATGAACACCGGGGAGCTGTTTTTT. V usage is TRBV20-1 and J usage is TRBJ2-2; 8 nucleotides line up with TRBD1. Per germline, CDR1 DFQATT and CDR2 SNEGSKA (reference sequence). This CDR3 contains 15 residues. Trimming cost V 5 bases and J 1 base; bases outside gene matches: 6.

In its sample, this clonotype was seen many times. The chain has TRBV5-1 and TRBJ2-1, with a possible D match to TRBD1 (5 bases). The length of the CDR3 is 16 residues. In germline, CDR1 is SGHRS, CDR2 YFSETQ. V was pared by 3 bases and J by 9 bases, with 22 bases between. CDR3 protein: CASSSMWSGFDSEQFF. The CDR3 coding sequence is TGCGCCAGCAGCTCTATGTGGTCAGGGTTTGATAGTGAGCAGTTCTTC.

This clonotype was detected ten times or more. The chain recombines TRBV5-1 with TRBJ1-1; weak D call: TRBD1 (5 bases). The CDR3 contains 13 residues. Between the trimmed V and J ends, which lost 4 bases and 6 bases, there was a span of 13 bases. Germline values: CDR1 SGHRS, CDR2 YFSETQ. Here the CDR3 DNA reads TGCGCCAGCAGCCAGGACAATCTGGCTGAAGCTTTCTTT. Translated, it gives CASSQDNLAEAFF.

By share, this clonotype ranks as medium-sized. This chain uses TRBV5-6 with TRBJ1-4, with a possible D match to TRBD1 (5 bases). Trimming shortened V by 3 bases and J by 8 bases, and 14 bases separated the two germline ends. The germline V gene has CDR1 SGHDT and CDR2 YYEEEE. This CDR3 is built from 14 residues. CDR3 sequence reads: CASSWKGTREKLFF. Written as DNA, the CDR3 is TGTGCCAGCAGCTGGAAGGGGACCCGGGAAAAACTGTTTTTT.

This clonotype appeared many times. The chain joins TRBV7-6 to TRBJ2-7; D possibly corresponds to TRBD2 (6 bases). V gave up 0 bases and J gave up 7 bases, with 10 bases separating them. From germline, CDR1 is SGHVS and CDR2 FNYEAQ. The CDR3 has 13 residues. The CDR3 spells CASSLASGGEQYF. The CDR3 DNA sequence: TGTGCCAGCAGCTTAGCCTCTGGGGGGGAGCAGTACTTC.